This note documents a single T cell receptor (beta chain) sequence. Its antigen is as yet unknown. This sample was taken from a study of T cells in localized non-small cell lung cancer. Study results and caveats: Adjacent lung tissue had a median roughly 62 of the top 100 clones found in the tumor.

Sequenced by immunoSEQ multiplex PCR; TCRdb stores in-frame clones only, minus some. The sample holds about 62,000 clones, roughly 79% seen once. This TCR was sampled from a man aged 40 to 75 with stage II lung adenocarcinoma. Sequenced here: PBMCs, sampled before any cancer treatment.

The DNA for the CDR3 is TGTGCCAGCAGCTTCAGGGCCGGGACTGAAGCTTTCTTT. The encoded protein is CASSFRAGTEAFF. The chain links TRBV5-4 to TRBJ1-1, with a weak D call TRBD1 (5 bases). Trimming cost V 2 bases and J 5 bases, with 10 bases left between them. Germline CDR1 and CDR2: SGHNT and YYREEE (reference sequence). The CDR3 is 13 amino acids.